What follows are 23 T cell receptor beta chains derived from one specimen sequenced in a study of blood T cell repertoires in COVID-19. TCRdb's table, derived via immunoSEQ multiplex PCR, lists solely in-frame clones and lacks some. The profile shows roughly 150,000 clones, about 80% of them singletons. Sequencing was done on a sample of peripheral blood. These TCRs come from a woman aged 80 or over with acute or convalescent COVID-19.

The V and J genes are TRBV5-4 and TRBJ2-1; 8 bases match TRBD1. Germline lookup yields CDR1 SGHNT and CDR2 YYREEE (reference sequence). With 0 bases clipped from V and 5 bases from J, the junction kept 13 bases outside the gene matches. This CDR3 has 18 amino acids. The CDR3 coding sequence is TGTGCCAGCAGCTTGGGGGGACAGGCCATAATCTTTAACAATGAGCAGTTCTTC. Its translation: CASSLGGQAIIFNNEQFF.

This clone was seen only once. The V gene is TRBV5-6, the J gene TRBJ1-3; D not certain. V was pared by 6 bases and J by 0 bases, with 10 bases between. The CDR3 loop spans 14 amino acids. CDR1 is SGHDT, CDR2 YYEEEE, per germline. The CDR3 region has the DNA TGTGCCAGCACCCGCGGGAGCTCTGGAAACACCATATATTTT. Its translation: CASTRGSSGNTIYF.

The chain couples TRBV7-2 to TRBJ2-7, with 7 bases identical to TRBD2. Germline V gene lookup returns CDR1 SGHTA and CDR2 FQGNSA. Trimming removed 5 bases from V and 6 bases from J; junction bases left unmatched: 10. The length of the CDR3 is 14 residues. The CDR3 region has the DNA TGTGCCAGCAGCCCAGTCGGGGGAGGGAGCGAGCAGTACTTC. It is translated as CASSPVGGGSEQYF.

The chain uses TRBV19 and TRBJ1-4; TRBD1 matches at 7 bases. Germline CDR1 reads LNHDA; CDR2 reads SQIVND (reference sequence). The CDR3 extends over 14 amino acids. V lost 7 bases and J lost 8; bases outside the gene matches: 10. CDR3 nucleotide sequence: TGTGCCAGTACCACCACAGGGGACGGAGAAAAACTGTTTTTT. This encodes CASTTTGDGEKLFF.

A single count supports this clone. The chain has TRBV30 and TRBJ2-2; D not certain. CDR3 length: 12 residues. Trimming removed 4 bases at V and 2 bases at J, with 5 bases between. Germline V lookup: CDR1 GTSNPN, CDR2 SVGIG (reference sequence). Here the CDR3 reads CAWNTNTGELFF. The CDR3 DNA reads as TGTGCCTGGAATACTAACACCGGGGAGCTGTTTTTT.

This clone was seen once. The gene calls are TRBV11-2 and TRBJ2-7; possibly TRBD2 for D (6 bases). Per the germline V gene, CDR1 is SGHAT and CDR2 is FQNNGV. V was trimmed by 3 bases and J by 1 base, leaving 10 bases between them. This CDR3 is built from 14 residues. The CDR3 protein is CASSFTSRSYEQYF. CDR3 sequence (DNA): TGTGCCAGCAGCTTCACTAGCCGGTCCTACGAGCAGTACTTC.

This sequence joins TRBV6-6 and TRBJ1-1; D ambiguous. CDR3 length equals 14 residues. Trimming stripped 2 bases from V and 8 bases from J, with 15 bases between. Germline V gene data show CDR1 as MNHNY and CDR2 as SVGAGI (reference sequence). The CDR3 DNA follows: TGTGCCAGCAGTTACCCCCTAGAGTCCCCCGAAGCTTTCTTT. It codes for CASSYPLESPEAFF.

The gene calls are TRBV2 and TRBJ1-2; maybe TRBD1 (5 bases). CDR1 and CDR2 (germline): SNHLY, FYNNEI. Trimming left V 7 bases short and J 9 bases short, with 15 bases between. This CDR3 spans 12 amino acids. In DNA, the CDR3 is TGTGCCAGCAACGGACAAGGAATGAGCTACACCTTC. Its translation is CASNGQGMSYTF.

This CDR3 reads CASFLRGGNQPQHF. The CDR3 DNA reads as TGTGCCAGCTTCCTTCGGGGGGGCAATCAGCCCCAGCATTTT. V usage is TRBV28 and J usage is TRBJ1-5, with D possibly TRBD1 on 5 matching bases. The CDR3 extends over 14 amino acids. The germline V gene encodes CDR1 MDHEN and CDR2 SYDVKM. Trimming stripped 8 bases from V and 2 bases from J, with 13 bases between. Variable domain in full (rest from reference TRBV28 and TRBJ1-5): DVKVTQSSRYLVKRTGEKVFLECVQDMDHENMFWYRQDPGLGLRLIYFSYDVKMKEKGDIPEGYSVSREKKERFSLILESASTNQTSMYLCASFLRGGNQPQHFGDGTRLSIL.

V usage is TRBV5-1 and J usage is TRBJ1-2; possible D gene TRBD1, 5 bases. Germline V gene sequence: CDR1 SGHRS, CDR2 YFSETQ. V was clipped by 4 bases and J by 4 bases, with 14 bases between them. This CDR3 comprises 14 residues. In DNA, the CDR3 is TGCGCCAGCAGCCGAGAGACAGAAACCTATGGCTACACCTTC. Its protein product is CASSRETETYGYTF. Filled out from reference TRBV5-1 and TRBJ1-2, the complete variable domain reads KAGVTQTPRYLIKTRGQQVTLSCSPISGHRSVSWYQQTPGQGLQFLFEYFSETQRNKGNFPGRFSGRQFSNSRSEMNVSTLELGDSALYLCASSRETETYGYTFGSGTRLTVV.

The V and J genes are TRBV6-6 and TRBJ1-1; D may be TRBD1 (6 bases). Deletions cut 0 bases from V and 3 bases from J, with 8 bases between. The CDR3 sequence is 14 residues long. Germline CDR1 is MNHNY and CDR2 is SVGAGI (reference sequence). The CDR3 bases are TGTGCCAGCAGTTACTCGCCAGGGGACACTGAAGCTTTCTTT. Encoded protein: CASSYSPGDTEAFF.

This rearrangement joins TRBV11-2 to TRBJ1-1, with D unresolved. V was cut by 0 bases and J by 1 base, with 9 bases left in between. Germline CDR1 reads SGHAT; CDR2 reads FQNNGV. The CDR3 consists of 15 residues. The chain's CDR3 is CASSLDPGSNTEAFF. In nucleotides, the CDR3 is TGTGCCAGCAGCTTAGACCCGGGGTCGAACACTGAAGCTTTCTTT.

The chain is built from TRBV5-4 and TRBJ2-2; 7 positions agree with TRBD1. Germline CDR1 SGHNT, CDR2 YYREEE (reference sequence). With V trimmed by 5 bases and J by 6 bases, 13 bases remained unmatched. The CDR3 is 16 amino acids. The DNA for the CDR3 is TGTGCCAGCAGTACGGCCGGGACAGAGGGTCCCGGGGAGCTGTTTTTT. Translating gives CASSTAGTEGPGELFF.

The chain has TRBV30 and TRBJ1-3; no reliable D call. The length of the CDR3 is 13 residues. Trimming removed 4 bases at V and 8 bases at J, with 15 bases between. Germline V CDR1 and CDR2: GTSNPN, SVGIG (reference sequence). For the CDR3, the DNA is TGTGCCTGGAAGGTGTACGGGTGGGACACCATATATTTT. This sequence encodes CAWKVYGWDTIYF. The full variable domain, its missing parts supplied by reference TRBV30 and TRBJ1-3, is SQTIHQWPATLVQPVGSPLSLECTVEGTSNPNLYWYRQAAGRGLQLLFYSVGIGQISSEVPQNLSASRPQDRQFILSSKKLLLSDSGFYLCAWKVYGWDTIYFGEGSWLTVV.

V and J are TRBV6-1 and TRBJ2-5, with D perhaps matching TRBD2 (5 bases). CDR3 length equals 14 residues. From germline, CDR1 is MNHNS and CDR2 SASEGT. Trimming left V 2 bases short and J 1 base short, with 8 bases between. The CDR3 sequence: CASSESGRQETQYF. The CDR3 DNA reads as TGTGCCAGCAGTGAAAGCGGTCGCCAAGAGACCCAGTACTTC.

This clone has just a few counts. The chain has TRBV5-1 and TRBJ2-6; TRBD2 aligns across 7 bases. Per germline, CDR1 SGHRS and CDR2 YFSETQ. Trimming at V came to 0 bases and at J to 15 bases, leaving 6 bases not matched to a gene. The CDR3 consists of 13 residues. The DNA for the CDR3 is TGCGCCAGCAGCTTGGATTGGGAGGGAGCCCTGACTTTC. This sequence encodes CASSLDWEGALTF.

This rearrangement joins TRBV7-9 to TRBJ2-7, with a tentative D call TRBD2 (5 bases). Germline V gives CDR1 SEHNR, CDR2 FQNEAQ (reference sequence). The ends were cut back, 1 base at V and 7 bases at J, with 11 bases in the middle. The CDR3 extends over 13 amino acids. This CDR3 is CASSLELSGEQYF. The CDR3 DNA is TGTGCCAGCAGCTTAGAACTCTCGGGGGAGCAGTACTTC.

CDR3 nucleotide sequence: TGCGCCAGCAGCTCTCTGACTAGCGGGAGAATCATCGCCGGGGAGCTGTTTTTT. Translating it yields CASSSLTSGRIIAGELFF. The V and J genes are TRBV5-1 and TRBJ2-2; 12 bases agree with TRBD2. This CDR3 comprises 18 residues. The germline V gene has CDR1 SGHRS and CDR2 YFSETQ. Trimming cost V 3 bases and J 6 bases; bases outside gene matches: 12.

The gene calls are TRBV18 and TRBJ1-1; 7 bases match TRBD1. Germline CDR1 and CDR2: KGHSH and LQKENI. J lost 5 bases, V lost 0 bases, and 6 bases had no gene match. There are 15 residues in the CDR3. CDR3 in amino acids: CASSPPTGSVTEAFF. DNA for the CDR3: TGTGCCAGCTCACCACCGACAGGGAGTGTTACTGAAGCTTTCTTT.

In this sample, this clone turned up a few times. The rearrangement uses TRBV10-3 and TRBJ1-1; D uncertain. Germline CDR1 and CDR2: ENHRY and SYGVKD. V lost 4 bases and J lost 5, with 8 bases in between. There are 12 residues in the CDR3. CDR3 amino acids: CAISVAGTEAFF. CDR3 DNA sequence: TGTGCCATCAGTGTAGCGGGGACTGAAGCTTTCTTT.

The rearrangement links TRBV9 to TRBJ1-1; D call uncertain. Trimming took off 4 bases at V and 4 bases at J, with 8 bases between the two ends. This CDR3 region has 12 residues. The germline V gene encodes CDR1 SGDLS and CDR2 YYNGEE. CDR3 sequence (DNA): TGTGCCAGCAGCCGCGCTTCCACTGAAGCTTTCTTT. Translated: CASSRASTEAFF. The whole variable domain, remainder taken from reference TRBV9 and TRBJ1-1, is DSGVTQTPKHLITATGQRVTLRCSPRSGDLSVYWYQQSLDQGLQFLIQYYNGEERAKGNILERFSAQQFPDLHSELNLSSLELGDSALYFCASSRASTEAFFGQGTRLTVV.

The count of this clone is one. The chain recombines TRBV18 with TRBJ1-4; no reliable D call. V was shortened by 2 bases and J by 5 bases, with 9 bases between the two germline ends. Germline CDR1 and CDR2: KGHSH and LQKENI. The CDR3 sequence is 14 residues long. Written as DNA, the CDR3 is TGTGCCAGCTCACCAGGGCCGATAAATGAAAAACTGTTTTTT. The encoded protein is CASSPGPINEKLFF.

V usage is TRBV9 and J usage is TRBJ2-3; D possibly corresponds to TRBD2 (5 bases). Looked up from germline, CDR1 is SGDLS and CDR2 is YYNGEE. Between the trimmed V and J ends, which lost 0 bases and 8 bases, there was a span of 7 bases. The CDR3 contains 12 residues. CDR3 sequence (DNA): TGTGCCAGCAGCGTAGGCCGGGGTACGCAGTATTTT. Protein product: CASSVGRGTQYF.